Listed here is a single T cell receptor beta chain. The antigen is not known. The source of the sample is a study of brain metastases from non-small cell lung cancer. General observations from the study: Compared with their matched primary tumors, roughly 67% of brain metastases showed expanded T-cell clones. T-cell infiltration was lower in brain metastases than primaries (P < 0.001). Brain metastases shared most TCR repertoire with primaries, with sparse T cells.

V was cut by 8 bases and J by 8 bases, with 16 bases left in between. The CDR3 has 12 amino acids. The germline gives CDR1 GTSNPN, CDR2 SVGIG (reference sequence). Sequencing used immunoSEQ multiplex PCR; TCRdb keeps in-frame clones, though not all of them. The repertoire holds some 4,100 clones, with around 90% as singletons. Sequencing input: primary lung tumor tissue. This sequence originates from a donor at least 40 years old with non-small cell lung cancer. V gene TRBV30 combines with J gene TRBJ1-5; D is ambiguous. DNA of the CDR3: TGTGCCCCTAGGGCCCCGCTGAAGCCCCAGCATTTT. Its translation: CAPRAPLKPQHF.